Described below is a single TCR beta chain sequence and its context. Its cognate antigen has yet to be identified. Base-call qualities are not available, and no considerably larger clone is one nucleotide away. Each sample was amplified in two independent genomic DNA replicates, using approximately 0.5 ug for blood and approximately 1.6 ug for tumor or normal breast. TCRB sequencing of genomic DNA was carried out with the ImmunoSeq Intro kit according to the manufacturer's instructions. For absolute quantification, the roughly 28-cycle multiplex PCR included proprietary primers along with spike-in control sequences. An 87-bp fragment spanning the CDR3 and flanking V and J genes was sequenced with single-end 150-bp reads. Seven samples, with two replicates for each sample, were multiplexed per lane of an Illumina MiSeq using version 3.0 chemistry. In the source study's methods: The vendor's proprietary pipeline processed the raw data and merged both replicates into a single result for each sample. To define clonotypes, the study grouped productive rearrangements that shared the V-gene family, CDR3 amino acid sequence and J-gene segment. Clonality was calculated as 1 minus the normalized Shannon entropy (Pielou evenness) of TCRB abundances. T cell density was estimated as total templates divided by the number of input cells, with the number of input cells inferred from the DNA input amount. Total repertoire diversity and clonality were estimated with Recon using default parameters. Clonotypes with over 0.1% abundance in tumor and at least 32-fold higher abundance in tumor than in normal breast were defined as tumor-enriched. TCRdb holds this immuneACCESS table with in-frame rearrangements only. Some clones are missing; in checked studies, unresolved V genes explain under half, and the rest has no known cause. V, J and clone size reflect that table, while D and trimming were determined from the DNA. For this sample there are around 60,000 clones; 60% to 85% appear just once. The ten largest clones add up to approximately 3% of the sample.

The data are from a study of early stage breast cancer tumors (dated by TCRdb to the late 2010s). Regarding the research as a whole: Of the approximately 15 invasive breast tumors, 12 to 13 were found to be estrogen receptor-positive, progesterone receptor-positive and HER2-negative. Of the approximately 12 ER+/PR+/HER2- tumors, eight were classified as invasive ductal carcinomas and four as invasive lobular carcinomas. On average, each sample got 7.5 to 10-fold read coverage. The samples as a whole yielded under 3,500,000 detected templates, corresponding to fewer than 1.4 million unique clonotypes. Beyond this particular receptor, the publication reports: Enriched TCRB sequences shared across patients were mostly commonly generated sequences, unlikely to play an important role in the tumor microenvironment. Compared with adjacent normal breast tissue, tumors had around 2.6-fold higher T cell density and higher clonality. The small cohort size prevented analysis by tumor subtype. Chain pairing and functional markers such as CD4, CD8 and FOXP3 were missed by bulk genomic DNA sequencing of unsorted cells. Repertoires from blood and normal breast were more alike than repertoires from blood and tumor, and in about 85% of the 16 patients, comparing each tissue with blood separated tumor from normal.

Trimmed from V: 0 bases; trimmed from J: 6 bases; junction bases lacking a gene match: 8. CDR3 length: 16 amino acids, cysteine to phenylalanine. Only the CDR3 portion is preserved as DNA: 48 bases, with reading frame beginning at the first base. CDR1 and CDR2 (MNHEY, SMNVEV) derive from the germline V gene (reference sequence). The study profiled bulk TCR beta-chain repertoires in matched peripheral blood, tumor and adjacent normal breast tissue taken from more than 15 patients with early-stage breast cancer. Before surgery, roughly 4.5-11 mL of whole blood was collected into EDTA tubes and then processed within 2 hours. Ficoll-Paque centrifugation in SepMate-50 tubes was used to isolate peripheral blood mononuclear cells. PBMCs were cryopreserved in aliquots of 2 to 4 million cells in approximately 90% FBS with about 10% DMSO and kept in liquid nitrogen. The Qiagen AllPrep DNA/RNA Mini kit was used for genomic DNA extraction.

The sequencing input was blood. This receptor chain uses TRBV27 and TRBJ2-3; 8 middle bases align to TRBD2. The clonotype originates from a person under 45 with breast cancer. The CDR3: CASSLSMGGRSDTQYF. In nucleotide form, the sequence is TGTGCCAGCAGTTTATCGATGGGCGGGAGGTCCGATACGCAGTATTTT.